Listed below are T cell receptor beta chains from one sample, sequenced in a study of T cell repertoires in cytomegalovirus infection. TCRdb re-analysed the reads in MiXCR, keeping a single row per CDR3 protein. Of more than 150,000 distinct CDR3 sequences in the sample, about 21% were seen once. Sequencing used PBMCs. The receptors shown here come from a human donor in good health (CMV status not recorded). Some clones in this sample may be carry-over from other donors' samples. Both conserved end residues are part of each CDR3. Each record gives: CDR3 length, V gene, J gene, D gene, clone size, CDR3 protein, CDR3 DNA. The D gene is left open where the match is weak. Clone size is not always given. Where it is, it says once, few, many or a class for expanded clones.

length: 14
V: TRBV3-1
J: TRBJ1-1
D: .
size: .
CDR3: CASSRQRQNTEAFF
DNA: TGTGCCAGCAGCCGACAGAGGCAGAACACTGAAGCTTTCTTT

length: 15
V: TRBV6-2/TRBV6-3
J: TRBJ2-7
D: .
size: .
CDR3: CASSYSGNPSYEQYF
DNA: TGTGCCAGCAGTTACTCCGGGAACCCCTCCTACGAGCAGTACTTC

length: 15
V: TRBV7-1
J: TRBJ2-5
D: .
size: .
CDR3: CASRQSAVPQETQYF
DNA: TGTGCCAGCAGGCAATCCGCGGTCCCACAAGAGACCCAGTACTTC

length: 13
V: TRBV2
J: TRBJ1-1
D: .
size: .
CDR3: CASSEDRATEAFF
DNA: TGTGCCAGCAGTGAAGACAGGGCCACTGAAGCTTTCTTT

length: 14
V: TRBV7-2
J: TRBJ1-2
D: TRBD1
size: many
CDR3: CASSLLGQGYGYTF
DNA: TGTGCCAGCAGCTTACTGGGACAGGGATATGGCTACACCTTC

length: 13
V: TRBV7-4
J: TRBJ2-7
D: .
size: .
CDR3: CASSLPLWDEQYF
DNA: TGTGCCAGCAGCCTACCGCTGTGGGACGAGCAGTACTTC

length: 17
V: TRBV4-2
J: TRBJ2-6
D: .
size: many
CDR3: CASSQDPDNSGANVLTF
DNA: TGTGCCAGCAGCCAAGACCCTGACAACTCTGGGGCCAACGTCCTGACTTTC

length: 15
V: TRBV6-2/TRBV6-3
J: TRBJ2-7
D: TRBD1
size: few
CDR3: CASSYTGVTNEEQYF
DNA: TGTGCCAGCAGTTACACAGGGGTGACCAATGAGGAGCAGTACTTC

length: 14
V: TRBV7-2
J: TRBJ2-3
D: .
size: .
CDR3: CASSLGVTSDTQYF
DNA: TGTGCCAGCAGCTTAGGGGTTACCTCAGATACGCAGTATTTT

length: 17
V: TRBV7-8
J: TRBJ2-1
D: TRBD2
size: .
CDR3: CASSLAGAGGLYNEQFF
DNA: TGTGCCAGCAGCTTAGCGGGGGCGGGGGGACTCTACAATGAGCAGTTCTTC

length: 15
V: TRBV19
J: TRBJ2-2
D: TRBD2
size: few
CDR3: CASSISGRASGELFF
DNA: TGTGCCAGTAGTATCAGCGGGAGGGCGAGCGGGGAGCTGTTTTTT

length: 13
V: TRBV20-1
J: TRBJ2-3
D: TRBD1
size: .
CDR3: CSAAGTDTDTQYF
DNA: TGCAGTGCTGCCGGGACAGACACAGATACGCAGTATTTT

length: 15
V: TRBV6-1
J: TRBJ2-1
D: TRBD2
size: .
CDR3: CASSELAGGYNEQFF
DNA: TGTGCCAGCAGTGAACTAGCGGGGGGTTACAATGAGCAGTTCTTC

length: 14
V: TRBV12-3/TRBV12-4
J: TRBJ1-5
D: .
size: .
CDR3: CASSLLRDDQPQHF
DNA: TGTGCCAGCAGTTTATTGCGGGATGATCAGCCCCAGCATTTT

length: 17
V: TRBV5-6
J: TRBJ2-7
D: TRBD1
size: few
CDR3: CASSVIPGQGASYEQYF
DNA: TGTGCCAGCAGCGTGATTCCGGGACAGGGGGCCTCCTACGAGCAGTACTTC

length: 14
V: TRBV28
J: TRBJ2-5
D: .
size: once
CDR3: CASSSKRGRETQYF
DNA: TGTGCCAGCAGTTCCAAAAGGGGGAGGGAGACCCAGTACTTC

length: 14
V: TRBV27
J: TRBJ2-5
D: .
size: many
CDR3: CASSLGVGQGTQYF
DNA: TGTGCCAGCAGTTTGGGAGTGGGTCAGGGGACCCAGTACTTC

length: 17
V: TRBV28
J: TRBJ2-6
D: TRBD1
size: .
CDR3: CASSSRQGYSGANVLTF
DNA: TGTGCCAGCAGTTCGAGACAGGGCTACTCTGGGGCCAACGTCCTGACTTTC

length: 16
V: TRBV7-2
J: TRBJ2-2
D: .
size: many
CDR3: CASSLFGGANTGELFF
DNA: TGTGCCAGCAGCTTATTCGGCGGAGCGAACACCGGGGAGCTGTTTTTT

length: 15
V: TRBV11-2
J: TRBJ1-2
D: TRBD1
size: few
CDR3: CASSERGTGGRGYTF
DNA: TGTGCCAGCAGCGAGCGCGGGACAGGGGGTCGGGGCTACACCTTC

length: 16
V: TRBV7-2
J: TRBJ1-2
D: .
size: .
CDR3: CASSHSGGGRDYGYTF
DNA: TGTGCCAGCAGCCATAGCGGGGGGGGCAGGGACTATGGCTACACCTTC

length: 15
V: TRBV6-4
J: TRBJ2-6
D: .
size: many
CDR3: CASSDSRSGANVLTF
DNA: TGTGCCAGCAGTGACAGCAGGTCTGGGGCCAACGTCCTGACTTTC

length: 15
V: TRBV20-1
J: TRBJ2-5
D: TRBD1
size: few
CDR3: CSARDSGQGQETQYF
DNA: TGCAGTGCTAGAGATTCCGGACAGGGACAGGAGACCCAGTACTTC

length: 14
V: TRBV24-1
J: TRBJ2-1
D: .
size: .
CDR3: CATSDFTLRNEQFF
DNA: TGTGCCACCAGTGATTTCACCCTTAGGAATGAGCAGTTCTTC

length: 15
V: TRBV20-1
J: TRBJ1-1
D: .
size: many
CDR3: CSASEQGFWNTEAFF
DNA: TGCAGTGCTTCTGAACAGGGCTTTTGGAACACTGAAGCTTTCTTT

length: 14
V: TRBV18
J: TRBJ2-7
D: .
size: few
CDR3: CASSPDLVPYEQYF
DNA: TGTGCCAGCTCACCGGACCTCGTCCCCTACGAGCAGTACTTC

length: 15
V: TRBV7-9
J: TRBJ2-1
D: TRBD2
size: .
CDR3: CASSKAGAIYNEQFF
DNA: TGTGCCAGCAGCAAAGCGGGAGCAATATACAATGAGCAGTTCTTC

length: 15
V: TRBV11-3
J: TRBJ2-7
D: .
size: .
CDR3: CASSLVGSGVDEQYF
DNA: TGTGCCAGCAGCTTAGTCGGGTCGGGGGTCGACGAGCAGTACTTC

length: 16
V: TRBV5-4
J: TRBJ2-5
D: TRBD2
size: once
CDR3: CASSRRLADNQETQYF
DNA: TGTGCCAGCAGTCGCCGACTAGCGGATAACCAAGAGACCCAGTACTTC

length: 15
V: TRBV7-2
J: TRBJ1-1
D: .
size: many
CDR3: CASSAWTRLNTEAFF
DNA: TGTGCCAGCAGCGCCTGGACCCGGTTAAACACTGAAGCTTTCTTT

length: 13
V: TRBV6-4
J: TRBJ1-1
D: .
size: .
CDR3: CASSDREGTEAFF
DNA: TGTGCCAGCAGTGACAGGGAAGGAACTGAAGCTTTCTTT

length: 14
V: TRBV14
J: TRBJ2-2
D: .
size: .
CDR3: CASSTGTTTGELFF
DNA: TGTGCCAGCAGTACAGGGACAACTACCGGGGAGCTGTTTTTT

length: 16
V: TRBV12-3/TRBV12-4
J: TRBJ1-6
D: TRBD1
size: many
CDR3: CASSLPGGSFNSPLHF
DNA: TGTGCCAGCAGTTTGCCAGGGGGGTCTTTTAATTCACCCCTCCACTTT

length: 13
V: TRBV12-3/TRBV12-4
J: TRBJ1-3
D: .
size: few
CDR3: CASSFKQGTAIYF
DNA: TGTGCCAGCAGTTTTAAGCAGGGCACCGCCATATATTTT

length: 10
V: TRBV12-3/TRBV12-4
J: TRBJ2-5
D: .
size: many
CDR3: CASSEETQYF
DNA: TGTGCCAGCAGCGAAGAGACCCAGTACTTC

length: 17
V: TRBV11-2
J: TRBJ2-2
D: TRBD2
size: .
CDR3: CASSLGSSGPNTGELFF
DNA: TGTGCCAGCAGCTTAGGGTCTAGCGGGCCGAACACCGGGGAGCTGTTTTTT

length: 14
V: TRBV12-3/TRBV12-4
J: TRBJ2-2
D: .
size: many
CDR3: CASTLRGHTGELFF
DNA: TGTGCCAGCACCCTCAGAGGGCATACCGGGGAGCTGTTTTTT